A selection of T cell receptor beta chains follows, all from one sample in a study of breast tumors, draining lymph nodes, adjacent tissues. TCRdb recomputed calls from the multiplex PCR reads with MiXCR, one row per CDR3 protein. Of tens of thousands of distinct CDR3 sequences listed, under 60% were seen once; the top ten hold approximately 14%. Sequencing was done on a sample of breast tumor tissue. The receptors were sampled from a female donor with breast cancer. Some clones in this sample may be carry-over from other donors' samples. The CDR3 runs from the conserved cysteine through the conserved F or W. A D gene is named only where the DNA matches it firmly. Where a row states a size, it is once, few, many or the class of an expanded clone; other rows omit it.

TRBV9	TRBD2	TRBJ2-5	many	TGTGCCAGCAGCCTGGGACTAGAGGGGGAGACCCAGTCCTTC	CASSLGLEGETQSF
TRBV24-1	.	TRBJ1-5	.	TGTGCCGCTGGACACTGGGGCAATCAGCCCCAGCATTTT	CAAGHWGNQPQHF
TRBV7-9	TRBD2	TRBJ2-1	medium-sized	TGTGCCAGCAGCCATTCGACTAGCGGGAATGAGCAGTTCTTC	CASSHSTSGNEQFF
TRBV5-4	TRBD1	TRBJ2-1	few	TGTGCCAGCAGCCCGGGGACAGGGTATCATGAGCAGTTCTTC	CASSPGTGYHEQFF
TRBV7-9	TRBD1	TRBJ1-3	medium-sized	TGTGCCAGCAGCAAACGACAGGGGGTGAGCGGAAACACCATATATTTT	CASSKRQGVSGNTIYF
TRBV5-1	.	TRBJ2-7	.	TGCGCCAGCAGCCTCTCTAATTCCCACGAGCAGTACTTC	CASSLSNSHEQYF
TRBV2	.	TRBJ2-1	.	TGTGCCAGCAGTCCCGGGATGACATACAATGAGCAGTTCTTC	CASSPGMTYNEQFF
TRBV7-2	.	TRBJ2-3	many	TGTGCCAGCAGCTCGGGACATAGTATAGGTACGCAGTATTTT	CASSSGHSIGTQYF
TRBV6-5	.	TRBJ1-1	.	TGTGCCAGCAGTTACTCTGGGGGGTTCACTGAAGCTTTCTTT	CASSYSGGFTEAFF
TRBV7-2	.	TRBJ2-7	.	TGTGCCAGCAGCCCCCTGGGACTTCACTACGAGCAGTACTTC	CASSPLGLHYEQYF
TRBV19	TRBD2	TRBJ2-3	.	TGTGCCAGTAGTATAGCGGGAGGGATCACAGATACGCAGTATTTT	CASSIAGGITDTQYF
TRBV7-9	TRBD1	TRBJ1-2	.	TGTGCCAGCAGCAGCGGACAGGGCTTTAACTATGGCTACACCTTC	CASSSGQGFNYGYTF
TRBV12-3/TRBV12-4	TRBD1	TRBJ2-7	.	TGTGCCAGCAGTGACGCCGGGACAGGGCTCTCCTACGAGCAGTACTTC	CASSDAGTGLSYEQYF
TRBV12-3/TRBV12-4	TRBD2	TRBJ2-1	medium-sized	TGTGCCAGTGGGACTAGCGGGATCAATGAGCAGTTCTTC	CASGTSGINEQFF
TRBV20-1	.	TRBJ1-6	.	TGCAGTGCTAGAGATGGGGGTGAGATCTATAATTCACCCCTCCACTTT	CSARDGGEIYNSPLHF
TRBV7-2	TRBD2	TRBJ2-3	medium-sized	TGTGCCAGCAGCTTAGTAGCGGGGGCCACAGATACGCAGTATTTT	CASSLVAGATDTQYF
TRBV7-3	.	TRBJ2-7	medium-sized	TGTGCCAGCAGCTTAGAGTCTTCCTACGAGCAGTACTTC	CASSLESSYEQYF
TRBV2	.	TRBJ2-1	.	TGTGCCAGCAGTGAAAGGAATGAGCAGTTCTTC	CASSERNEQFF
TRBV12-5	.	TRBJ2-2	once	TGTGCTAGTGGTTTACGGCAGGGATTCACCGGGGAGCTGTTTTTT	CASGLRQGFTGELFF
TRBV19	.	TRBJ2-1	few	TGTGCCAGTAGCTCCTCTAGTGAGAAGTACAATGAGCAGTTCTTC	CASSSSSEKYNEQFF
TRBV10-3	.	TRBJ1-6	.	TGTGCCATCGGCAGACTTAATTCACCCCTCCACTTT	CAIGRLNSPLHF